Included here is one TCR beta chain sequence, with context. Its specific antigen is unknown. Qualities for individual bases were not recorded, and no much larger clone is one base off. The library was obtained by PCR. The run used an Illumina HiSeq 4000. High-throughput sequencing was used to profile the TCR beta-chain CDR3 region of every patient. The authors' pipeline ran thus. Drawing on CDR3 differences between clinicopathological groups, the researchers built a classifier meant to tell apart patients with distant-metastatic papillary thyroid cancer. Repertoire diversity was assessed with the Shannon index, and tumor-blood repertoire similarity with the Morisita-Horn index. TCRdb handled the public reads itself, with Q25 trimming in fastp and clone calling in MiXCR, and kept productive beta chains. TCRdb's processing, not the study's, gives the V and J calls here. The sample table contains roughly 46,000 clones; only one count was recorded for 24% of them. 3.4% of the sample rests with the top ten.

The CDR3 covers 13 residues, taking in both the cysteine and the phenylalanine. Left in the record is the CDR3 DNA by itself, 39 bases read in frame from the first base. Sequences MDHEN (CDR1) and SYDVKM (CDR2) are obtained from the germline V gene. Trimming at the junction amounts to 8 bases on V and 0 bases on J, and the germline ends lie 11 bases apart. This record belongs to a study of metastatic and nonmetastatic thyroid tumors (dated by TCRdb to about 2020). General notes on the study: For patients with malignant and with benign thyroid disease, the researchers compared repertoires between peripheral blood samples and tumor or nodule tissue samples. Overall results and qualifications from the work: In both blood and tumor samples, TCR beta diversity was reported to be significantly higher in malignant tumors than in benign nodules.

Before undergoing thyroid surgery, none of the patients had been given any kind of treatment. Patient clinical samples collected from about 2012 to 2018 were retrospectively analysed using T-cell receptor beta sequencing. Sequencing was carried out using blood. This receptor was obtained from a male donor with papillary thyroid cancer or a benign thyroid nodule (not recorded which). Some clones in this sample may be carry-over from other donors' samples. The chain was built from TRBV28 and TRBJ2-7; TRBD2 is perhaps the D gene, given 6 matching bases. For the CDR3, the sequence is CASAGLSSYEQYF. The DNA sequence is TGTGCCAGCGCGGGACTGAGCTCCTACGAGCAGTACTTC.